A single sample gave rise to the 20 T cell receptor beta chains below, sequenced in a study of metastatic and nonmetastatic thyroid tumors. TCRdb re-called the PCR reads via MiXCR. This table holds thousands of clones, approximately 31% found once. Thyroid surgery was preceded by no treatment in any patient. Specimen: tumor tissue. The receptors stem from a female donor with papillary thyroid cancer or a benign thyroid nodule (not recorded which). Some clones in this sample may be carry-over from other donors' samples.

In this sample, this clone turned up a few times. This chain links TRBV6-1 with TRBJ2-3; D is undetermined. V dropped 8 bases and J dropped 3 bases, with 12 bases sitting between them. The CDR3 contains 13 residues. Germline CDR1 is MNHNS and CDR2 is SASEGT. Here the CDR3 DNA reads TGTGCCAGCGGAAGGATTGCTACAGATACGCAGTATTTT. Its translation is CASGRIATDTQYF.

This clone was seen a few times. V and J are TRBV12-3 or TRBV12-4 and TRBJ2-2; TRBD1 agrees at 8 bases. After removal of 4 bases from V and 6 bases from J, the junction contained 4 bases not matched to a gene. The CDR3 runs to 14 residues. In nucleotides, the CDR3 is TGTGCCAGCAGTTGGGACAGGAGACCCGGGGAGCTGTTTTTT. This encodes CASSWDRRPGELFF.

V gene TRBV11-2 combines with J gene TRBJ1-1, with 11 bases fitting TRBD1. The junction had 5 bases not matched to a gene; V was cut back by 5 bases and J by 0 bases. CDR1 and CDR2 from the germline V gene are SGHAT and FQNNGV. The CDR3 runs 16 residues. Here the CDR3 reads CASSQGQGAMNTEAFF. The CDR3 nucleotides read TGTGCCAGCAGCCAAGGACAGGGGGCAATGAACACTGAAGCTTTCTTT. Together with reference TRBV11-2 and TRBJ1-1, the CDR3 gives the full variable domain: EAGVAQSPRYKIIEKRQSVAFWCNPISGHATLYWYQQILGQGPKLLIQFQNNGVVDDSQLPKDRFSAERLKGVDSTLKIQPAKLEDSAVYLCASSQGQGAMNTEAFFGQGTRLTVV.

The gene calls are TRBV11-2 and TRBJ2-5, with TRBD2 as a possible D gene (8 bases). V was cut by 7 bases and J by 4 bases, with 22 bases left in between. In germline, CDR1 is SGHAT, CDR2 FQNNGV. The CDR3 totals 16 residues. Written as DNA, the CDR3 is TGTGCCAGCATTCAGGGGGTAGCGGGAACCCCAGAGACCCAGTACTTC. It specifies CASIQGVAGTPETQYF.

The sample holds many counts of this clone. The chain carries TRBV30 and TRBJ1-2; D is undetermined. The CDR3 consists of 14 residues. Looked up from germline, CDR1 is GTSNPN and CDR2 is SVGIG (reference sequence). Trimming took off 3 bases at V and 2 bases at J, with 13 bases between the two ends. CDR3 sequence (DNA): TGTGCCTGGAGCCGACTTGATTCCAACTATGGCTACACCTTC. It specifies CAWSRLDSNYGYTF.

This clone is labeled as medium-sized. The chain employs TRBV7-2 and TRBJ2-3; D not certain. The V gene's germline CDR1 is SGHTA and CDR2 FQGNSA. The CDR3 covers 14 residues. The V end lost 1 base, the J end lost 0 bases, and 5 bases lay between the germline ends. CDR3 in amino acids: CASSLVASTDTQYF. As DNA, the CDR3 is TGTGCCAGCAGCTTAGTCGCAAGCACAGATACGCAGTATTTT.

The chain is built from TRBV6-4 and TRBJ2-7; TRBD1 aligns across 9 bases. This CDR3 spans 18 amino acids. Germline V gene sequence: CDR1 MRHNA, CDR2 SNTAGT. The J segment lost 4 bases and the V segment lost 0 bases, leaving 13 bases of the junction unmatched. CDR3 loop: CASSDSSRGTGTFYEQYF. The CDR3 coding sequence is TGTGCCAGCAGTGACTCGAGTCGGGGGACAGGGACTTTTTACGAGCAGTACTTC.

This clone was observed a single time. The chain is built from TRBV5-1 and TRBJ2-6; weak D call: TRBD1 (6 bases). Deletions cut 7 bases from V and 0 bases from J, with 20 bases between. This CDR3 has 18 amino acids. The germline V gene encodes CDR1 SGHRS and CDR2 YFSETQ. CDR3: CASGIQGSPSSGANVLTF. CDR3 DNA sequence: TGCGCCAGCGGGATACAGGGCTCCCCCAGCTCTGGGGCCAACGTCCTGACTTTC.

Here the CDR3 DNA reads TGTGCCAGCACTGCAGCGGGAGGTCGGTCCTACGAGCAGTACTTC. This encodes CASTAAGGRSYEQYF. The chain recombines TRBV6-1 with TRBJ2-7; 9 bases match TRBD2. Germline-derived CDR1 and CDR2 are MNHNS and SASEGT. V was clipped by 7 bases and J by 1 base; unmatched bases: 8. The CDR3 runs 15 residues.

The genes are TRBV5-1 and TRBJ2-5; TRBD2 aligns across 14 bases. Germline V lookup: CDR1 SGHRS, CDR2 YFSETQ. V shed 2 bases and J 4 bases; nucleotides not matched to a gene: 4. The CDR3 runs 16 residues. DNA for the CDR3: TGCGCCAGCAGCTTCCAGACTAGCGGGGGGGCAGAGACCCAGTACTTC. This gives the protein CASSFQTSGGAETQYF.

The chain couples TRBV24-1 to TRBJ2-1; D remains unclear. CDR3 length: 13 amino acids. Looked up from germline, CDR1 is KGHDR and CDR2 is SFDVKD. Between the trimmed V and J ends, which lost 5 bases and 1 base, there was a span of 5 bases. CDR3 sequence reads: CATSGISYNEQFF. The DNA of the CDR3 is TGTGCCACCAGTGGGATTTCCTACAATGAGCAGTTCTTC.

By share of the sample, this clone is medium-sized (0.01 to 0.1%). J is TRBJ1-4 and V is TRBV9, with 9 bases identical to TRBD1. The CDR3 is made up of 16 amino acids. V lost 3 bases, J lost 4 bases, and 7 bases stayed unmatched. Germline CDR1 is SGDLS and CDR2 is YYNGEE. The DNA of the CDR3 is TGTGCCAGCAGCGGGGGACAGGGAGCGGTTAATGAAAAACTGTTTTTT. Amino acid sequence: CASSGGQGAVNEKLFF.

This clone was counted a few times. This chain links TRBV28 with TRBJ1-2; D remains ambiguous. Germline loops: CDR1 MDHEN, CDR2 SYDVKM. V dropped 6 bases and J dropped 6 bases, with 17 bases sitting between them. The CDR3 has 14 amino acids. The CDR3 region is CASSPEGRWNGYTF. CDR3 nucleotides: TGTGCCAGCAGCCCGGAAGGTCGGTGGAATGGCTACACCTTC.

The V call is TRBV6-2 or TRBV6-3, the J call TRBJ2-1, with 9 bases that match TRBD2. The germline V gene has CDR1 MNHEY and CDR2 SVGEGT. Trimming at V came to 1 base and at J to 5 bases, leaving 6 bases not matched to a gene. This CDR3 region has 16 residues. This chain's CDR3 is CASSYWSSGDHNEQFF. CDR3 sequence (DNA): TGTGCCAGCAGTTACTGGTCTAGCGGGGACCACAATGAGCAGTTCTTC.

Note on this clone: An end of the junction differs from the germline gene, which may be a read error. For the CDR3, the DNA is TGTTCCACCTCTCTCCCGGGACAGCGATTCTTC. Translating it yields CSTSLPGQRFF. The V call is TRBV28, the J call TRBJ2-7, with 7 bases matching TRBD1. The CDR3 totals 11 residues. The V gene's germline CDR1 is MDHEN and CDR2 SYDVKM. Full variable domain (outside the CDR3, taken from reference TRBV28 and TRBJ2-7): DVKVTQSSRYLVKRTGEKVFLECVQDMDHENMFWYRQDPGLGLRLIYFSYDVKMKEKGDIPEGYSVSREKKERFSLILESASTNQTSMYLCSTSLPGQRFFGPGTRLTVT.

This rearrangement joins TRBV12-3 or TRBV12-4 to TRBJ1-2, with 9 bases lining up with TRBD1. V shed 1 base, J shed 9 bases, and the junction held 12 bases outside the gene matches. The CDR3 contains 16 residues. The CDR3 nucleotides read TGTGCCAGCAGTTTAGACAGGGGGCGCTGGGCTCGGAGCTACACCTTC. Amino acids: CASSLDRGRWARSYTF.

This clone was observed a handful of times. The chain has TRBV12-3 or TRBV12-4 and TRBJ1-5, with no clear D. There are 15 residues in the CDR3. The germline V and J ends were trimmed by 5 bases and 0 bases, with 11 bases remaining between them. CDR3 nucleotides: TGTGCCAGCAGTGAGACACCCGGTAGCAATCAGCCCCAGCATTTT. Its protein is CASSETPGSNQPQHF.

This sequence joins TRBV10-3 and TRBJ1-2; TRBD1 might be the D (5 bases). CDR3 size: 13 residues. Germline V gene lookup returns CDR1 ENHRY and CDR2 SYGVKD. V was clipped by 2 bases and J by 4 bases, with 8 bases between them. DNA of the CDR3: TGTGCCATCAGTGAGGACAGAAGCTATGGCTACACCTTC. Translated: CAISEDRSYGYTF.

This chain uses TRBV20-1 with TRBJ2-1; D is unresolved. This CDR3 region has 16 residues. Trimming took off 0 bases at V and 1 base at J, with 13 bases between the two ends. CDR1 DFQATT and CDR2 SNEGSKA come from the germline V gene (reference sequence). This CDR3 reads CSARDTIVMSYNEQFF. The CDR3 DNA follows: TGCAGTGCTAGAGATACAATTGTCATGTCCTACAATGAGCAGTTCTTC.

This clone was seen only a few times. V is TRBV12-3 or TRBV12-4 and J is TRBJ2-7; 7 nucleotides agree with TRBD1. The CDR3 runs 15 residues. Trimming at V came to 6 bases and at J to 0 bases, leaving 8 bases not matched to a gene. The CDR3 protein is CASSTNRQGSYEQYF. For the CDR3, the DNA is TGTGCCAGCAGCACTAACCGACAGGGCTCCTACGAGCAGTACTTC.